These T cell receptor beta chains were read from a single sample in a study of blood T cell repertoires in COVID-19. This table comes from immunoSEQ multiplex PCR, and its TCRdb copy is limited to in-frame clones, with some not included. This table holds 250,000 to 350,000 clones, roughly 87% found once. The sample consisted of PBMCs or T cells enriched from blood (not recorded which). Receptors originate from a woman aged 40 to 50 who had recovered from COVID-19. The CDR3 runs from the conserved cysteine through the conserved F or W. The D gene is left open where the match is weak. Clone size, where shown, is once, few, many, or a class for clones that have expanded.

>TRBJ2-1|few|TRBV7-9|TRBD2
CASSPGLAGVVYQFF
TGTGCCAGCAGCCCTGGACTAGCGGGAGTGGTATATCAGTTCTTC
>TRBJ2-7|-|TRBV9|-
CASSPRLEGEQYF
TGTGCCAGCAGCCCCAGACTAGAAGGCGAGCAGTACTTC
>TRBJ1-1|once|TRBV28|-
CASMGQYTEAFF
TGTGCCAGCATGGGGCAGTACACTGAAGCTTTCTTT
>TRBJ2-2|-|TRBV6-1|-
CASSVRWGPNTGELFF
TGTGCCAGCAGTGTAAGGTGGGGGCCGAACACCGGGGAGCTGTTTTTT
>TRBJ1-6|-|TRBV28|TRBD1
CASSPNDRGYNSPLHF
TGTGCCAGCAGTCCTAACGACAGGGGTTATAATTCACCCCTCCACTTT
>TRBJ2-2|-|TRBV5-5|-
CASSLHPNTGELFF
TGTGCCAGCAGCTTACATCCGAACACCGGGGAGCTGTTTTTT
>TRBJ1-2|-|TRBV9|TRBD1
CASSVRTGEGYTF
TGTGCCAGCAGCGTCCGGACAGGGGAAGGCTACACCTTC
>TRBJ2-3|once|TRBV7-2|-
CASSYQVGRRSTDTQYF
TGTGCCAGCAGCTACCAGGTGGGGCGGCGTAGCACAGATACGCAGTATTTT
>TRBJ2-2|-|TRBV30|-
CAWSDLVGAGGELFF
TGTGCCTGGAGTGACCTCGTGGGGGCAGGAGGGGAGCTGTTTTTT
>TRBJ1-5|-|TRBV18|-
CASADRNQPQHF
TGTGCCAGCGCCGACAGGAATCAGCCCCAGCATTTT
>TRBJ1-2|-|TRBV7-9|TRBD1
CASSRSGDSNYGYTF
TGTGCCAGCAGCAGATCCGGGGACAGCAACTATGGCTACACCTTC
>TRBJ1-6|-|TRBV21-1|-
CASSKESPYNSPLHF
TGTGCCAGCAGCAAAGAGAGTCCCTATAATTCACCCCTCCACTTT
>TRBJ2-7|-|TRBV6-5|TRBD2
CASRRDYRTYEQYF
TGTGCCAGCAGACGGGACTACCGAACCTACGAGCAGTACTTC
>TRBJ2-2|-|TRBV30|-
CAWSPGGTGELFF
TGTGCCTGGAGTCCCGGAGGTACCGGGGAGCTGTTTTTT
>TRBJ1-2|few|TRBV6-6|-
CASSYLGQSPTYGYTF
TGTGCCAGCAGTTACCTCGGACAGTCCCCCACCTATGGCTACACCTTC
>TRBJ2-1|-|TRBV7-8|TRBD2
CASSLTSAYNEQFF
TGTGCCAGCAGCTTAACTAGCGCCTACAATGAGCAGTTCTTC
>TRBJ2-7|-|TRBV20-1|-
CSAILQYEQYF
TGCAGTGCTATTTTACAGTACGAGCAGTACTTC
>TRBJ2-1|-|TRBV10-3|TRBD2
CAISAGTSGRSGTNEQFF
TGTGCCATCAGTGCCGGGACTAGCGGGAGGTCGGGAACGAATGAGCAGTTCTTC
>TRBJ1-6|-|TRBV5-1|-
CASQLEGSNSPLHF
TGCGCCAGCCAACTTGAGGGTTCAAATTCACCCCTCCACTTT
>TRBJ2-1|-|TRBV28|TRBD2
CASSTGTSGRYEQFF
TGTGCCAGCAGTACGGGGACTAGCGGGAGGTATGAGCAGTTCTTC